This T cell receptor (beta chain) was obtained from a study of blood T cell repertoires in COVID-19. Study-level background: Italy, Spain and the United States were the sources of the convalescent and acute COVID-19 samples. T cells, B-cell-depleted T cells, or PBMCs supplied cDNA or gDNA.

The germline V and J ends were trimmed by 3 bases and 12 bases, with 19 bases remaining between them. Germline CDR1 reads KGHDR; CDR2 reads SFDVKD. The CDR3 is 15 amino acids. Those enrolled in Seattle joined during active infection and were followed longitudinally afterward. Original methodology: Using reference gene primer amplification, nucleated cell counts were estimated. Method: immunoSEQ multiplex PCR; TCRdb's copy keeps in-frame clones and lacks some. V and J calls and clone size come straight from that table; D and trimming were deduced from the DNA. The sample has around 280,000 clones, approximately 91% seen once.

This sequence was found in a woman aged 30 to 39 with COVID-19, enrolled during active disease. The V call is TRBV24-1, the J call TRBJ1-4; a weak D match, TRBD1 (6 bases). The sequencing sample was made of peripheral blood. The CDR3 region has the DNA TGTGCCACCAGTGATGCCAGGGGTGGGGACGGTCAACTGTTTTTT. Amino acids: CATSDARGGDGQLFF.